The present TCR beta chain was sequenced within a study of T cell responses to AZD1222 COVID-19 vaccine. The CDR3 is made up of 13 amino acids. V was pared by 5 bases and J by 7 bases, with 15 bases between. Per the germline V gene, CDR1 is SGHDN and CDR2 is FVKESK. Some clones are missing from TCRdb's copy, which holds only in-frame ones; the method was immunoSEQ multiplex PCR. The profile shows more than 110,000 clones, 80% to 95% of them singletons. The specimen comprised peripheral blood, sampled on day 0 of AZD1222 vaccination. The sequence was obtained from an adult in good health. V and J are TRBV14 and TRBJ2-7, with a possible D match to TRBD2 (5 bases). CDR3: CASSLTGWQEQYF. The CDR3 bases are TGTGCCAGCAGCTTGACGGGATGGCAAGAGCAGTACTTC.